Listed here are 17 T cell receptor beta chains from one sample, sequenced in a study of tumor and adjacent non-tumor tissue in lung cancer. Three rounds of nested PCR, following a modified ARM-PCR protocol, produced the TCRbeta library. MiXCR, applied by TCRdb to the multiplex PCR reads, yields one record per CDR3 protein. In the table there are 76,000 or so distinct CDR3 sequences, around 70% of which are singletons. RNA was extracted from bulk tissue without any cell sorting. Input material: lung tumor tissue. Every receptor here comes from a woman in her 70s with non-small cell lung cancer.

As concerns this clonotype: One end of the junction varies from germline; a read error may be responsible. This sequence joins TRBV29-1 and TRBJ2-7; D might be TRBD2 (5 bases). This CDR3 has 10 residues. Germline values: CDR1 SQVTM, CDR2 ANQGSEA. The DNA of the CDR3 is TGTAGCGTTGTTATCTACGAGCAGTACTTC. Its protein product is CSVVIYEQYF.

Concerning this clonotype: A much larger clone sits a single nucleotide away, making a read error possible. The chain combines TRBV20-1 with TRBJ1-1; D remains unclear. This CDR3 has 13 residues. The germline V gene has CDR1 DFQATT and CDR2 SNEGSKA (reference sequence). DNA for the CDR3: TGCAGGGAGGTACCCGATCTGAACACTGAAGCTTTCTTT. Its protein product is CREVPDLNTEAFF.

Concerning this clonotype itself: The junction and the germline gene differ at one end; a read error may be behind it. The chain combines TRBV11-3 with TRBJ2-5; D may be TRBD1 or TRBD2 (5 bases each). The CDR3 is made up of 18 amino acids. Per the germline V gene, CDR1 is SGHNT and CDR2 is YENEEA. CDR3: CANSLVGGPGTVQDTQYF. The CDR3 coding sequence is TGTGCCAACAGCTTAGTCGGTGGGCCCGGGACGGTCCAAGATACCCAGTACTTC.

Of note for this clonotype: No conserved phenylalanine or tryptophan ends this CDR3, so it is likely a read error. V is TRBV10-1 and J is TRBJ1-1; D uncertain. CDR3 size: 14 residues. V gave up 4 bases and J gave up 4 bases, with 13 bases separating them. CDR1 and CDR2 (germline): WNHNN, SYGVQD (reference sequence). Here the CDR3 DNA reads TGCGCCAGCAGTGGGTCTGGTGTTGGCACTGAAGCTTTCCTT. Translation gives CASSGSGVGTEAFL.

V usage is TRBV6-5 and J usage is TRBJ1-6, with TRBD1 matching over 7 bases. The CDR3 spans 14 residues. Germline V gene sequence: CDR1 MNHEY, CDR2 SVGAGI. CDR3 nucleotides: TGTGTCATCAGGAAGACAGGGCATAATTCACCCCTCCACTTT. Protein sequence: CVIRKTGHNSPLHF.

This clonotype was seen just once. A much larger clone differs by one base, so this may be a read error. This chain joins TRBV11-2 and TRBJ2-5; the D is unclear. The V and J ends lost 3 bases and 5 bases respectively, with 10 bases between them. CDR1 is SGHAT and CDR2 is FQNNGV in the germline V gene. This CDR3 comprises 13 residues. In DNA, the CDR3 is TGTGCCAGCAGCTTTGTTGGGGATGAGACCCAGTACTTC. Protein product: CASSFVGDETQYF.

This clonotype showed up many times. The V and J genes are TRBV12-5 and TRBJ2-2; 10 nucleotides agree with TRBD2. The CDR3 extends over 14 amino acids. Germline values: CDR1 LGHNT, CDR2 FRNRAP. With 8 bases clipped from V and 1 base from J, the junction kept 1 base outside the gene matches. CDR3 nucleotide sequence: TGTGCTAGTTCTAGCGGGGGGAACACCGGGGAGCTGTTTTTT. Encoded protein: CASSSGGNTGELFF.

V usage is TRBV12-3 or TRBV12-4 and J usage is TRBJ2-7, with 7 bases aligning to TRBD1. J was trimmed by 3 bases and V by 6 bases; bases with no gene match: 8. The CDR3 runs to 14 residues. The CDR3 protein is CASRIGTEGYEQYF. The CDR3 DNA reads TGTGCCAGCAGAATCGGGACAGAAGGCTACGAGCAGTACTTC.

V usage is TRBV12-3 or TRBV12-4 and J usage is TRBJ1-3, with D maybe TRBD1 (5 bases). Between the trimmed V and J ends, which lost 9 bases and 0 bases, there was a span of 15 bases. CDR3 length equals 15 residues. The CDR3 here is CARCLRGASGNTIYF. Written as DNA, the CDR3 is TGTGCCAGATGTTTAAGGGGCGCCTCTGGAAACACCATATATTTT.

This clonotype was recorded a few times. A much larger clone differs from this one at a single base, so this may be a read error. This chain connects TRBV24-1 to TRBJ1-5; unclear D gene. Germline CDR1 KGHDR, CDR2 SFDVKD. CDR3 length: 12 residues. Here the CDR3 reads CGTSRGGQPQHF. DNA of the CDR3: TGTGGCACCTCCCGGGGAGGTCAGCCCCAGCATTTT.

This clonotype was counted at least ten times. The V and J genes are TRBV18 and TRBJ2-3; 10 bases are shared with TRBD1. This CDR3 is built from 21 residues. From germline, CDR1 is KGHSH and CDR2 LQKENI. The ends lost 4 bases at V and 1 base at J; junction bases unmatched: 20. For the CDR3, the DNA is TGTGCCAGCTCACTCAACCCCGGGCAGGAGACAGGGGGCGACGGCACAGATACGCAGTATTTT. Translation: CASSLNPGQETGGDGTDTQYF.

Note on this clonotype: A much larger clone differs by one base, so this may be a read error. The genes are TRBV20-1 and TRBJ2-7, with 7 bases that match TRBD2. Unmatched junction bases numbered 7, after V lost 5 bases and J lost 3 bases. The CDR3 has 13 amino acids. CDR1 is DFQATT, CDR2 SNEGSKA, per germline (reference sequence). The DNA of the CDR3 is TGCAGTGCTCAGCGGGATGCGGGCTACGAGCAGTACTTC. Protein sequence: CSAQRDAGYEQYF.

On this clonotype: A read error may produce the germline difference seen at one junction end. For the CDR3, the DNA is TGTGCAAGCAGCCCCGGGGGTGTTAATGAAAAACTGTTTTTT. As protein: CASSPGGVNEKLFF. The chain employs TRBV12-3 or TRBV12-4 and TRBJ1-4, with D tentatively TRBD1 (5 bases). The CDR3 has 14 residues.

This clonotype was detected only once. The rearrangement joins TRBV11-1 to TRBJ2-1, with a weak D call TRBD1 (7 bases). V lost 5 bases, J lost 9 bases, and 17 bases lay in between. Germline V gene data show CDR1 as SGHAT and CDR2 as FQDESV (reference sequence). The CDR3 has 14 residues. CDR3 loop: CASSVNTQGGEQFF. The CDR3 DNA reads TGTGCCAGCAGCGTCAACACTCAGGGGGGTGAGCAGTTCTTC.

This clonotype was seen only a few times. A much larger clone differs by one base, so this may be a read error. This chain connects TRBV5-1 to TRBJ2-5; 7 bases fit TRBD2. The germline V gene has CDR1 SGHRS and CDR2 YFSETQ. This CDR3 has 14 residues. CDR3 sequence (DNA): TGCGCCAGCAGCTTAGCGGGACTGCAAGAGGCCCAGTACTTC. Protein: CASSLAGLQEAQYF.

The rearrangement uses TRBV6-6 and TRBJ1-2; tentatively, D is TRBD1 (5 bases). The V gene's germline CDR1 is MNHNY and CDR2 SVGAGI (reference sequence). Trimming cost V 4 bases and J 4 bases, with 16 bases left between them. CDR3 size: 15 residues. CDR3 sequence reads: CASSWDHSEFYGYTF. CDR3 DNA: TGTGCCAGCAGTTGGGACCACTCCGAATTCTATGGCTACACCTTC.

With respect to this clonotype: One junction end does not reproduce the germline sequence, and a read error may be involved. In nucleotides, the CDR3 is TGTGCCAGCAGTCACTCGGCGACTAGCGGGAAAGGGCAGTTCTTC. Its protein product is CASSHSATSGKGQFF. The rearrangement joins TRBV6-5 to TRBJ2-1; 11 nucleotides agree with TRBD2. This CDR3 has 15 amino acids. Germline values: CDR1 MNHEY, CDR2 SVGAGI.